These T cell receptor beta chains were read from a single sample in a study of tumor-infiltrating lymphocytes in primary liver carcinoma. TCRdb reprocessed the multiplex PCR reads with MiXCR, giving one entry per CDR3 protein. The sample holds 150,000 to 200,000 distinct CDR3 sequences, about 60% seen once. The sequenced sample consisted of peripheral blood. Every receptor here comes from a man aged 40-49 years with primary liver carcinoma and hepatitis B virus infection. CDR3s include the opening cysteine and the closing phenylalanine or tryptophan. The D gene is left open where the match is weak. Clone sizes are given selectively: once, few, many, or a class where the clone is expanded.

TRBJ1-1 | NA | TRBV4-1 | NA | TGCGCCAGCAGCCAACTAGGGAGGGCGAACACTGAAGCTTTCTTT | CASSQLGRANTEAFF
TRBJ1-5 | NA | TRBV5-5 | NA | TGTGCCAGCAGCTTTCAGGGAGGGGAGCGGCAGCCCCAGCATTTT | CASSFQGGERQPQHF
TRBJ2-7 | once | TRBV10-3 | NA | TGTGCCATCAGACCCCGCACGCAGGGGTTGAATCACGAGCAGTACTTC | CAIRPRTQGLNHEQYF
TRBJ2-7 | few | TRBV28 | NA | TGTGCCAGCAGCCGATCCCGGATGTTC | CASSRSRMF
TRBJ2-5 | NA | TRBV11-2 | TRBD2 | TGTGCCAGCAGCCTTCTGGGGGGGATGGAGGCCCAGTACTTC | CASSLLGGMEAQYF
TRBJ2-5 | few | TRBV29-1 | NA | TGCAGCGGCGGGGATTCGGGGGAGACCCAGTACTTC | CSGGDSGETQYF
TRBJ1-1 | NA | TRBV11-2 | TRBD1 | TGTGCCAGCAGCTTAGATGGGCAGGGGACAGAGATTGAAGCTTTCTTT | CASSLDGQGTEIEAFF
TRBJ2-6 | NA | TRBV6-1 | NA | TGTGCCAGCAGGTTCGAGGCAGGCGTATCCTCTGGGGCCAACGTCCTGACTTTC | CASRFEAGVSSGANVLTF
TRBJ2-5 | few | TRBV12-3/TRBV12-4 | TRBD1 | TGTGCCAGCACCTGGACAGGGCGAGGGGAGACCCAGTACTTC | CASTWTGRGETQYF
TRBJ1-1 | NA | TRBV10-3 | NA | TGTGCCATCACGAAAAGAGGTGACAACACTGAAGCTTTCTTT | CAITKRGDNTEAFF
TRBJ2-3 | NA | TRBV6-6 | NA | TGTGCCAGCAGCAGCCTTAGCGGTAATACGCAGTATTTT | CASSSLSGNTQYF
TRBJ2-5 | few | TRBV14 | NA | TGTGCCAGCAGCAGGGGTCCTAGGGAGACCCAGTACTTC | CASSRGPRETQYF
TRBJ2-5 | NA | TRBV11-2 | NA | TGTGTCAGCAGCTCTGGACTCCGTCAAGAGACCCTGTACTTC | CVSSSGLRQETLYF
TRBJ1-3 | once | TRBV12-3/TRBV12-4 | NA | TGTGCCAGCAGTTTGTTCACCTCTGGGGGAAACACCATATATTTT | CASSLFTSGGNTIYF